This T cell receptor beta chain appears in the sequencing data of a study of beta chain features in type 1 diabetes. This clone was counted only a few times. Its antigen is undetermined. The study's findings and limits: It was among patients, rather than healthy donors, that naive, central memory and Treg TCRB repertoires appeared more similar.

What was sequenced were expressed TCRB transcripts, since all of the isolated RNA had been reverse transcribed. Using immunoSEQ multiplex PCR, the repertoire was profiled, and TCRdb retains in-frame clones only, with some absent. Here the sample spans about 350,000 clones, roughly a fifth being singletons. V was pared by 4 bases and J by 2 bases, with 5 bases between. The CDR3 has 11 amino acids. Germline CDR1 and CDR2: SQVTM and ANQGSEA. The chain employs TRBV29-1 and TRBJ1-2; D not certain. The receptor's source is a woman younger than 35 in good health. The sample was naive CD4+ T cells from blood. CDR3 protein: CSVVQNYGYTF. The CDR3 DNA is TGCAGCGTTGTTCAGAACTATGGCTACACCTTC.